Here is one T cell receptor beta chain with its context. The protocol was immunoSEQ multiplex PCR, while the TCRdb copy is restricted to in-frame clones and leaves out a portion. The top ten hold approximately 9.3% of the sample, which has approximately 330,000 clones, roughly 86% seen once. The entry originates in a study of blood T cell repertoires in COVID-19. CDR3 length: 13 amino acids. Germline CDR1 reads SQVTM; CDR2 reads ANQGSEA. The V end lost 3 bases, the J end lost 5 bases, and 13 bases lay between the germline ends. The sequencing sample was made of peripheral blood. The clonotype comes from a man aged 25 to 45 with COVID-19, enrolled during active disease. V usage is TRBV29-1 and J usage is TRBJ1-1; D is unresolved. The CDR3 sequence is CSVEFRVGTEAFF. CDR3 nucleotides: TGCAGCGTTGAGTTCCGGGTTGGGACTGAAGCTTTCTTT.